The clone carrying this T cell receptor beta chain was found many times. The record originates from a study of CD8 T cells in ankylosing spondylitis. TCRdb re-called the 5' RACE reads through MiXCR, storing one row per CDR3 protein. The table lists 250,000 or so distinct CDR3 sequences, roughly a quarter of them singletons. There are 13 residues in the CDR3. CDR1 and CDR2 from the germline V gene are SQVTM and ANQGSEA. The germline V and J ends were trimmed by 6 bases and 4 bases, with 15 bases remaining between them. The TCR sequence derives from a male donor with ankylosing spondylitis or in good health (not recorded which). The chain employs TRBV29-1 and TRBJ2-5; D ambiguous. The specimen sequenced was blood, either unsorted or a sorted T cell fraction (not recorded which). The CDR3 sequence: CSVPWARSETQYF. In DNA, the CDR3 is TGCAGCGTCCCCTGGGCGCGTTCAGAGACCCAGTACTTC. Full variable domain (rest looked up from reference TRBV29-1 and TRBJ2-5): SAVISQKPSRDICQRGTSLTIQCQVDSQVTMMFWYRQQPGQSLTLIATANQGSEATYESGFVIDKFPISRPNLTFSTLTVSNMSPEDSSIYLCSVPWARSETQYFGPGTRLLVL.